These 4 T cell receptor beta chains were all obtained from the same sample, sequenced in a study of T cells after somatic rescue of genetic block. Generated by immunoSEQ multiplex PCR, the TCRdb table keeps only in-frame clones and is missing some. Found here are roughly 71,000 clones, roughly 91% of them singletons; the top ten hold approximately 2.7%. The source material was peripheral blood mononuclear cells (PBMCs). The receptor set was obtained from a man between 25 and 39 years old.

The CDR3 nucleotides read TGTGCCAGTAGTATTGGACAGGGTGGTGATACGCAGTATTTT. Its translation is CASSIGQGGDTQYF. This chain connects TRBV19 to TRBJ2-3; TRBD1 aligns across 8 bases. Trimming cost V 3 bases and J 6 bases; bases outside gene matches: 5. The CDR3 consists of 14 residues. In germline, CDR1 is LNHDA, CDR2 SQIVND (reference sequence). Filled out from reference TRBV19 and TRBJ2-3, the complete variable domain reads DGGITQSPKYLFRKEGQNVTLSCEQNLNHDAMYWYRQDPGQGLRLIYYSQIVNDFQKGDIAEGYSVSREKKESFPLTVTSAQKNPTAFYLCASSIGQGGDTQYFGPGTRLTVL.

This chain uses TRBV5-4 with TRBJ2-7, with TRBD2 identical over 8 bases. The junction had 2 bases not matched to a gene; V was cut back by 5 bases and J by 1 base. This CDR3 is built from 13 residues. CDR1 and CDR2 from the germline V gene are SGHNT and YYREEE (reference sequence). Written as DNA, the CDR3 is TGTGCCAGCAGTAAGCGGGAGTCCTACGAGCAGTACTTC. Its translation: CASSKRESYEQYF. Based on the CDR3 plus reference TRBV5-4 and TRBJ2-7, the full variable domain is ETGVTQSPTHLIKTRGQQVTLRCSSQSGHNTVSWYQQALGQGPQFIFQYYREEENGRGNFPPRFSGLQFPNYSSELNVNALELDDSALYLCASSKRESYEQYFGPGTRLTVT.

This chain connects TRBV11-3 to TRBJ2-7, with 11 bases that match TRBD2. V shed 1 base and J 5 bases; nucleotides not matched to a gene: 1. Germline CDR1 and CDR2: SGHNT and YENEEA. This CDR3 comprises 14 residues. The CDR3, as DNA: TGTGCCAGCAGCTTAGGGGGACTAGCGGACGAGCAGTACTTC. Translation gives CASSLGGLADEQYF.

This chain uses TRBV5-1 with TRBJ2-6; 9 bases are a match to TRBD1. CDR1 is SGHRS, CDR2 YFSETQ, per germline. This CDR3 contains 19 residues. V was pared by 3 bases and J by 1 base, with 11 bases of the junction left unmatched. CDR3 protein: CASSSTPGQGWSGANVLTF. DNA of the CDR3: TGCGCCAGCAGCTCAACGCCGGGACAGGGATGGTCTGGGGCCAACGTCCTGACTTTC.